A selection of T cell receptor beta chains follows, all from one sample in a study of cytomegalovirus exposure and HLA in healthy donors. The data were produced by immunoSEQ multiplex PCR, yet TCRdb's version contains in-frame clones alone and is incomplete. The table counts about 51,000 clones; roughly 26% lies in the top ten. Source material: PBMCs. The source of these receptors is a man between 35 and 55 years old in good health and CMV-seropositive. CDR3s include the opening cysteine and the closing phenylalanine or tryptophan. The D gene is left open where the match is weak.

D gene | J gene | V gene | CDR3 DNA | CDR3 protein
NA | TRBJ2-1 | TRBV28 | TGTGCCAGCAGAACCGGGGACAACCCAAGCAATGAGCAGTTCTTC | CASRTGDNPSNEQFF
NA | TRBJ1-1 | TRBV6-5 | TGTGCCAGCATCCCTCCGGGACAGAACACTGAAGCTTTCTTT | CASIPPGQNTEAFF
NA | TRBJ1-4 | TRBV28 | TGTGCCAGCAGTTCACTTCGAGGAGAGGAAAAACTGTTTTTT | CASSSLRGEEKLFF
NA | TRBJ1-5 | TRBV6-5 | TGTGCCAGCAGGTTACAGGGAGGGGGCAATCAGCCCCAGCATTTT | CASRLQGGGNQPQHF
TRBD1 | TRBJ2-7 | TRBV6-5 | TGTGCCAGCAGGGTCGTGGGACAGTTCAACGAGCAGTACTTC | CASRVVGQFNEQYF
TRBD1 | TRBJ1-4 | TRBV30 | TGTGCCTGGAGCGGCTCCGGGACAGGGTGGGAAAAACTGTTTTTT | CAWSGSGTGWEKLFF
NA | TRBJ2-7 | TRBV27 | TGTGCCAGCAGTTTATCGAATCAACCGGGACAAAGCTCCTACGAGCAGTACTTC | CASSLSNQPGQSSYEQYF
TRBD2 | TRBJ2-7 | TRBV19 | TGTGCCAGTAGTACCCTAGCGGGGGGGCCCTACGAGCAGTACTTC | CASSTLAGGPYEQYF
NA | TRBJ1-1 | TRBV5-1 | TGCGCCAGCAGCTTACAGGAGAACACTGAAGCTTTCTTT | CASSLQENTEAFF
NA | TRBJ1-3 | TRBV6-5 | TGTGCCAGCAGTCAGGCGGGAAACACCATATATTTT | CASSQAGNTIYF
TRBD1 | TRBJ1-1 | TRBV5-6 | TGTGCCAGCAGCCCAGGGGGCCCGACTGAAGCTTTCTTT | CASSPGGPTEAFF
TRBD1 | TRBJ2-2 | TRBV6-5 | TGTGCCAGCAGTCGGGACAGGGATTACACCGGGGAGCTGTTTTTT | CASSRDRDYTGELFF
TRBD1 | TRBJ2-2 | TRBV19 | TGTGCCAGTAGTAGCTTAGGGGGCCTTCTCTCCGGCGGGGAGCTGTTTTTT | CASSSLGGLLSGGELFF
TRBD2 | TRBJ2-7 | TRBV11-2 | TGTGCCAGCAGCTTTGGAGCGGGAGATTACGAGCAGTACTTC | CASSFGAGDYEQYF
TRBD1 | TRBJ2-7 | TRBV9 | TGTGCCAGCAGCGACGGACGACAGGGGGCTCGGTACGAGCAGTACTTC | CASSDGRQGARYEQYF